The 2 T cell receptor beta chains below come from one sample, sequenced in a study of blood T cell repertoires in COVID-19. TCRdb's table, derived via immunoSEQ multiplex PCR, lists solely in-frame clones and lacks some. This sample has about 300,000 clones; 75% to 90% occur once, and the top ten carry around 2.3%. Sequencing was performed on PBMCs or T cells enriched from blood (not recorded which). Receptors were obtained from a woman aged 45 to 65 who had recovered from COVID-19.

The rearrangement joins TRBV9 to TRBJ2-2, with a weak D call TRBD2 (5 bases). The CDR3 contains 14 residues. V gave up 4 bases and J gave up 6 bases, with 13 bases separating them. CDR1 and CDR2 from the germline V gene are SGDLS and YYNGEE. The CDR3 DNA is TGTGCCAGCAGCACAAGTGCTAGCCCCGGGGAGCTGTTTTTT. Translated: CASSTSASPGELFF.

The chain employs TRBV6-5 and TRBJ1-4, with D maybe TRBD1 (5 bases). Trimming removed 6 bases at V and 3 bases at J, with 11 bases between. The CDR3 is 14 residues long. The germline V gene encodes CDR1 MNHEY and CDR2 SVGAGI. The CDR3 region has the DNA TGTGCCAGCAGCCTCTCGGGGGCTAATGAAAAACTGTTTTTT. Translation gives CASSLSGANEKLFF.